This is a list of T cell receptor beta chains from one sample in a study of Graves' ophthalmopathy and Graves' hyperthyroidism. TCRdb itself ran the multiplex PCR reads through MiXCR, one entry per CDR3 protein. The profile covers hundreds of thousands of distinct CDR3 sequences, with 14% appearing a single time and 8% to 10% taken by the ten largest. The sequenced sample consisted of blood. The source is a woman in her twenties or thirties with Graves' ophthalmopathy. CDR3s include the opening cysteine and the closing phenylalanine or tryptophan. D genes are given only for firm matches. Size is stated for part of the rows, as once, few or many counts, or as a class when the clone is expanded.

d_call | j_call | cdr3_length | clone_size | v_call | cdr3_nt | cdr3_aa
. | TRBJ1-1 | 16 | many | TRBV5-1 | TGCGCCAGCAGCCAAGACAGAAACGCTATGAACACTGAAGCTTTCTTT | CASSQDRNAMNTEAFF
. | TRBJ1-3 | 13 | . | TRBV4-1 | TGCGCCAGCAGCCAAGCAGGGGTGGACACCATATATTTT | CASSQAGVDTIYF
. | TRBJ1-4 | 13 | . | TRBV5-8 | TGTGCCAGCAGCCCCCGGTCTAATGCAAAACTGTTTTTT | CASSPRSNAKLFF
. | TRBJ1-3 | 18 | few | TRBV30 | TGTGCCTGGAGTGTTCGGTTGGCAGGAGTTCCCTCTGGAAACACCATATATTTT | CAWSVRLAGVPSGNTIYF
. | TRBJ2-7 | 13 | many | TRBV6-5 | TGTGCCAGCAGTTACCTTCGGACCTACGAGCAGTACTTC | CASSYLRTYEQYF
. | TRBJ2-5 | 14 | . | TRBV6-5 | TGTGCCAGCATTAAAGACAGCCAAAAAGAGACCCAGTACTTC | CASIKDSQKETQYF
. | TRBJ2-7 | 18 | many | TRBV29-1 | TGCAGCGTAGAAGGGTATGACCCAACCGGAGGGGCCCCGGGCGAGCAGTACTTC | CSVEGYDPTGGAPGEQYF
. | TRBJ1-1 | 13 | many | TRBV2 | TGTGCCAGCAGTGGGGTGGGGCAGAGTGAAGCTTTCTTT | CASSGVGQSEAFF
. | TRBJ1-1 | 16 | . | TRBV30 | TGTGCCTGGAGCAAGCGGGGAGTTCGGTCGGACACTGAAGCTTTCTTT | CAWSKRGVRSDTEAFF
TRBD1 | TRBJ1-3 | 16 | many | TRBV15 | TGTGCCACCAGCGTGACAGGGGAGGACCGACCTTGGGCCATATATTTT | CATSVTGEDRPWAIYF
. | TRBJ1-3 | 15 | many | TRBV6-1 | TGTGCCAGCAGTGAAGCATTTGGGACTGGAAACACCATATATTTT | CASSEAFGTGNTIYF
. | TRBJ1-5 | 16 | many | TRBV11-2 | TGTGCCAGCAGCTTAGAGGGAGCGACAGGCGGTCAGCCCCAGCATTTT | CASSLEGATGGQPQHF
TRBD1 | TRBJ1-2 | 14 | . | TRBV28 | TGTGCCAGCACCATGGGACAGAGGGACTATGGCTACGCCTTC | CASTMGQRDYGYAF
. | TRBJ1-3 | 13 | many | TRBV12-3/TRBV12-4 | TGTGCCAGCAGCTACAGTACTGGAAACACCATATATTTT | CASSYSTGNTIYF